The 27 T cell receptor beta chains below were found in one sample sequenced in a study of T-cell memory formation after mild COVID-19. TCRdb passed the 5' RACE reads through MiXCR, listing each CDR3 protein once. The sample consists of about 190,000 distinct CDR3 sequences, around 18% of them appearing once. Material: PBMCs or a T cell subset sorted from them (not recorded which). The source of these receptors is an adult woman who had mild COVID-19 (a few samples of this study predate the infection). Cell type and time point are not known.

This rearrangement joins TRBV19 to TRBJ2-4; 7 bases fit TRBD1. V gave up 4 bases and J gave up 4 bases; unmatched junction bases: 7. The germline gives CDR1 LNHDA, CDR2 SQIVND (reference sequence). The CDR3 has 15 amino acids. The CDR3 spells CASSTAGTDKNIQYF. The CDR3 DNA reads TGTGCCAGTAGTACCGCCGGGACAGATAAAAACATTCAGTACTTC.

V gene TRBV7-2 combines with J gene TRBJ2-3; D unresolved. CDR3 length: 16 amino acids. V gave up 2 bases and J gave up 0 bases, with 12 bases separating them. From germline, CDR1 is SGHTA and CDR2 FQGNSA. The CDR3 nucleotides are TGTGCCAGCAGCTTATCGCGTCTATTAAGCACAGATACGCAGTATTTT. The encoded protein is CASSLSRLLSTDTQYF.

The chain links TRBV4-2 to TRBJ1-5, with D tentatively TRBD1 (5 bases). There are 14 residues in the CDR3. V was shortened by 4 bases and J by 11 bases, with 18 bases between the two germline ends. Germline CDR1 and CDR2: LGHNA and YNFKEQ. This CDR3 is CASSRSGPAGAQHF. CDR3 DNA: TGTGCCAGCAGCCGCTCTGGCCCGGCGGGGGCCCAGCATTTT.

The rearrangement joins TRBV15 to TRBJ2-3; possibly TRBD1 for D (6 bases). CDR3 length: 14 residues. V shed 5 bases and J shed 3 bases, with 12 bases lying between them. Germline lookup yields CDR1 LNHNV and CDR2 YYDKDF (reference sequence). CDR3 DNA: TGTGCCACCAGCGTCAGGGGACCAACAGATACGCAGTATTTT. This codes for CATSVRGPTDTQYF.

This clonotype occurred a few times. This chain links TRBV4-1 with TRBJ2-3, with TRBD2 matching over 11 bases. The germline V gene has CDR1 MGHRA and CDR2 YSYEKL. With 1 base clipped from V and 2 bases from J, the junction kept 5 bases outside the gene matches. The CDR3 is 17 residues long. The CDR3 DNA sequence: TGCGCCAGCAGCCAAGTTGGGACTAGCGGCCCCACAGATACGCAGTATTTT. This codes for CASSQVGTSGPTDTQYF.

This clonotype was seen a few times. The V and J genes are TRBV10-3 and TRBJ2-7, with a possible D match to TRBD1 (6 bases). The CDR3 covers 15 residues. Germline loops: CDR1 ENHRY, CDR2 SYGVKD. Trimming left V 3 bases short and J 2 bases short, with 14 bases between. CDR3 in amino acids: CAISEQGKKTYEQYF. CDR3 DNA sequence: TGTGCCATCAGTGAACAGGGTAAAAAAACCTACGAGCAGTACTTC.

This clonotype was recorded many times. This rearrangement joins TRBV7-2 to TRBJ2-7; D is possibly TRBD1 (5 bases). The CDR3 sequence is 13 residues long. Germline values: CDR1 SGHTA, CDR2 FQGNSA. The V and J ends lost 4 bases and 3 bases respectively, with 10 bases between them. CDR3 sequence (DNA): TGTGCCAGCAGCTCCCAAAGGGGCTACGAGCAGTACTTC. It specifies CASSSQRGYEQYF.

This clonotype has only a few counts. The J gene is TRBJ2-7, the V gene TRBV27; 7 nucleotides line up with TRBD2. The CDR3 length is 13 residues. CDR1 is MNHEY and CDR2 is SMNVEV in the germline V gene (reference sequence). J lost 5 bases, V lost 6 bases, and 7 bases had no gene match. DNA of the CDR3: TGTGCCAGCAGCCCTCGTCGGGGGGACGAGCAGTACTTC. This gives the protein CASSPRRGDEQYF.

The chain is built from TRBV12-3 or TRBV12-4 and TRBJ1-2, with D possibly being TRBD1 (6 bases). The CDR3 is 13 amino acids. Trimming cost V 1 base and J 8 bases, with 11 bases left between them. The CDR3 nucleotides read TGTGCCAGCAGTTTAGGAGGGGGAAAAGGCTACACCTTC. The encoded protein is CASSLGGGKGYTF.

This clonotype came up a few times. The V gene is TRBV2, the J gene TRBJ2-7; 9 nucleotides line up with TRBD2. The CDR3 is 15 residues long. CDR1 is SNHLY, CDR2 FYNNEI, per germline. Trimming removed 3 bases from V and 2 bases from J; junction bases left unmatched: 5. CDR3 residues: CASSEEAGGTYEQYF. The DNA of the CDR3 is TGTGCCAGCAGTGAGGAAGCGGGGGGTACCTACGAGCAGTACTTC.

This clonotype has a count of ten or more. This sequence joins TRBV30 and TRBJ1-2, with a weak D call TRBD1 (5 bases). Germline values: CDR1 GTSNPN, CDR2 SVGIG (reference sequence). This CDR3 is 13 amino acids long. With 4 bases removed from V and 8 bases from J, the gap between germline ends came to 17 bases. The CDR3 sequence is CAWMHGGLGGYTF. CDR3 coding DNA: TGTGCCTGGATGCATGGGGGTTTGGGAGGCTACACCTTC.

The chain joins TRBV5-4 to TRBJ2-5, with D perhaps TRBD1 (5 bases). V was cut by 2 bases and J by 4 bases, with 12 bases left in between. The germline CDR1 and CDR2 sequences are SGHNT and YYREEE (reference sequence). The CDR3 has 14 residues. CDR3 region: CASSFSGSPETQYF. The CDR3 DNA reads TGTGCCAGCAGCTTCTCAGGGTCTCCAGAGACCCAGTACTTC.

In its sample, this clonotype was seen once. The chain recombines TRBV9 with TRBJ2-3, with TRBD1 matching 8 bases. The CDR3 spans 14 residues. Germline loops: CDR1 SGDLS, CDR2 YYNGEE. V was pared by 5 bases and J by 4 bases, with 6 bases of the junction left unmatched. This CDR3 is CASSRQGRADTQYF. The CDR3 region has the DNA TGTGCCAGCAGTAGACAGGGGCGCGCAGATACGCAGTATTTT.

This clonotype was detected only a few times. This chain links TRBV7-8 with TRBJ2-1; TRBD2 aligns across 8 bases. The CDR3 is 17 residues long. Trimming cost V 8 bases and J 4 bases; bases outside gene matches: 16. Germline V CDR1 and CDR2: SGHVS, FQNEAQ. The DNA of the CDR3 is TGTGCCAGCGAACCCCAAAGAGCGCAGCGGGAGTACAATGAGCAGTTCTTC. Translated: CASEPQRAQREYNEQFF. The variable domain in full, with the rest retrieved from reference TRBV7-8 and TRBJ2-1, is GAGVSQSPRYKVAKRGQDVALRCDPISGHVSLFWYQQALGQGPEFLTYFQNEAQLDKSGLPSDRFFAERPEGSVSTLKIQRTQQEDSAVYLCASEPQRAQREYNEQFFGPGTRLTVL.

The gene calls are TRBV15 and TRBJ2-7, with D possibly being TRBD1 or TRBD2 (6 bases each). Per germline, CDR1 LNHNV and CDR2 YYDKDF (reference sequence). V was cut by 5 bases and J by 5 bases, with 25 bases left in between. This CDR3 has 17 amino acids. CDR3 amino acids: CATSYPGGTLTPHEQYF. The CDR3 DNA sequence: TGTGCCACCAGCTATCCGGGCGGGACACTCACCCCTCACGAGCAGTACTTC.

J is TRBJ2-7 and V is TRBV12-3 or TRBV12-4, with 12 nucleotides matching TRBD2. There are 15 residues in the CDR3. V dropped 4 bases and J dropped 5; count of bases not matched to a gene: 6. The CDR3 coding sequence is TGTGCCAGCAGTTCAGGACTAGCGGGATTCGACGAGCAGTACTTC. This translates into CASSSGLAGFDEQYF.

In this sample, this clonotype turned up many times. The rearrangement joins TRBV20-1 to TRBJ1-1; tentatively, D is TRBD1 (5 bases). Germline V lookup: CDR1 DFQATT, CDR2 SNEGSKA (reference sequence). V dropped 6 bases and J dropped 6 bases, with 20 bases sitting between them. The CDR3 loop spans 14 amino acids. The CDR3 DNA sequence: TGCAGTGCACAGAAGGTACCGACAGCTCCTGAAGCTTTCTTT. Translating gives CSAQKVPTAPEAFF.

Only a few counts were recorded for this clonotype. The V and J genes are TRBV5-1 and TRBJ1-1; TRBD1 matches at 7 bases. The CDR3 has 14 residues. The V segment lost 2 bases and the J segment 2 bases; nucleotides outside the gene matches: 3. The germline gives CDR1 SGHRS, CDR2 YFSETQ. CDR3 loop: CASSLTGVNTEAFF. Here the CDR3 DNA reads TGCGCCAGCAGCTTAACAGGGGTTAACACTGAAGCTTTCTTT.

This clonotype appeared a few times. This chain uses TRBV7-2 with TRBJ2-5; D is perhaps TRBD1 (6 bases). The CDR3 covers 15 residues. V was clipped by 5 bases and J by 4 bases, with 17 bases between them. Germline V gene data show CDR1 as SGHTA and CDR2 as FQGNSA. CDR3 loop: CASSAYRVSGETQYF. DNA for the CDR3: TGTGCCAGCAGCGCATACAGGGTATCGGGAGAGACCCAGTACTTC.

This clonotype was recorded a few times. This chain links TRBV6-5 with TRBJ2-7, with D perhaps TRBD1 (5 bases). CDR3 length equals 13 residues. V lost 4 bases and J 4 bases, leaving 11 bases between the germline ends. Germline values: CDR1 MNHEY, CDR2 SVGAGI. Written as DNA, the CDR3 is TGTGCCAGCAGTTCCATAGACAGTTACGAGCAGTACTTC. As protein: CASSSIDSYEQYF.

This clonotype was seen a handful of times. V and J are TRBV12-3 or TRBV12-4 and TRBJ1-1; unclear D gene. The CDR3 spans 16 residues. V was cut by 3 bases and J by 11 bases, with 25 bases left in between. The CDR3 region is CASSFTRSLGEVSAFF. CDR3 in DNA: TGTGCCAGCAGTTTTACTAGGTCTCTGGGCGAGGTTTCGGCTTTCTTT.

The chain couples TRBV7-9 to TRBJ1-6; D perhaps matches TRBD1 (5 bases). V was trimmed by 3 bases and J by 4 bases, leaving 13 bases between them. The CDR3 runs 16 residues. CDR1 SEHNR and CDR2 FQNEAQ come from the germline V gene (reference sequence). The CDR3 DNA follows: TGTGCCAGCAGCTTGGGGACGGTGAAATATAATTCACCCCTCCACTTT. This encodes CASSLGTVKYNSPLHF.

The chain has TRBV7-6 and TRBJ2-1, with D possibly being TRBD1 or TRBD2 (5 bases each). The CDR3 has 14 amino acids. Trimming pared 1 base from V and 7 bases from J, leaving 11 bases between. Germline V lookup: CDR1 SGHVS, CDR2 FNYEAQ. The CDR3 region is CASSLGGTVNEQFF. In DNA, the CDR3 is TGTGCCAGCAGCTTAGGGGGGACCGTTAATGAGCAGTTCTTC.

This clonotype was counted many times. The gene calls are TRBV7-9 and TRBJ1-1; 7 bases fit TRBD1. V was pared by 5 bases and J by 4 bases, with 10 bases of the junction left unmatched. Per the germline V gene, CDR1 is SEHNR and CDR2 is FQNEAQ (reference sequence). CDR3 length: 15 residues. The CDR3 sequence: CASSTLTGVRTEAFF. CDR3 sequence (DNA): TGTGCCAGCAGCACCCTCACAGGGGTTCGCACTGAAGCTTTCTTT.

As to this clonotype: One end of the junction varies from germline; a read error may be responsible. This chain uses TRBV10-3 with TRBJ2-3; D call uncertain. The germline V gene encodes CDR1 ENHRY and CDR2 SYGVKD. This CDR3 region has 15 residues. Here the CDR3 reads CVISDVGMGTDTQYF. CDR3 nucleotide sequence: TGTGTCATCAGCGACGTGGGGATGGGCACAGATACGCAGTATTTT.

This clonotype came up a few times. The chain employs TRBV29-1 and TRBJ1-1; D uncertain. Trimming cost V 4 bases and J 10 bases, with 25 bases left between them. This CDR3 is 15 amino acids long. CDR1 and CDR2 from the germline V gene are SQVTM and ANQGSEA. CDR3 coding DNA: TGCAGCGTTGTTGGGGTCCTTGGTGCTAGAGTTCGAGCTTTCTTT. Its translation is CSVVGVLGARVRAFF.

The CDR3 region is CASCLVGSNQPQHF. The CDR3, as DNA: TGTGCCAGCTGCCTGGTGGGAAGCAATCAGCCCCAGCATTTT. The rearrangement joins TRBV6-1 to TRBJ1-5; unclear D gene. Germline V CDR1 and CDR2: MNHNS, SASEGT. Between the trimmed V and J ends, which lost 8 bases and 1 base, there was a span of 12 bases. The CDR3 extends over 14 amino acids.